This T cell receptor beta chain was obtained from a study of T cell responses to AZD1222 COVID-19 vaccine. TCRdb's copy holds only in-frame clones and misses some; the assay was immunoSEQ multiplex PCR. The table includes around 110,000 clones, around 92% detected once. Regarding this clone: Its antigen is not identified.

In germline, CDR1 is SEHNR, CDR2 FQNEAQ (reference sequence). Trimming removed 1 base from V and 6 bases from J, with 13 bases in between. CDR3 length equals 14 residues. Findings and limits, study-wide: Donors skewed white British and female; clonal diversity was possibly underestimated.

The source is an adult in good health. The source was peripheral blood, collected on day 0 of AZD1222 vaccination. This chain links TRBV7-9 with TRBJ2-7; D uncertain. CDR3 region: CASSLEWVSGEQYF. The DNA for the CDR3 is TGTGCCAGCAGCTTAGAATGGGTATCGGGCGAGCAGTACTTC. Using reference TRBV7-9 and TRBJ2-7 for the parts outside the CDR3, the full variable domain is DTGVSQNPRHKITKRGQNVTFRCDPISEHNRLYWYRQTLGQGPEFLTYFQNEAQLEKSRLLSDRFSAERPKGSFSTLEIQRTEQGDSAMYLCASSLEWVSGEQYFGPGTRLTVT.